These T cell receptor beta chains were read from a single sample in a study of blood T cell repertoires in COVID-19. Sequenced by immunoSEQ multiplex PCR; TCRdb stores in-frame clones only, minus some. Of fewer than 300,000 clones listed, 70% to 90% are singletons. The sequenced material came from peripheral blood. These receptors all stem from a woman aged 35 to 49 who had recovered from COVID-19. Each CDR3 is given with its conserved first and last residue. A D gene is named only where the DNA matches it firmly. Part of the rows lack a size; the others show once, few, many or a class for expanded clones.

>TRBV7-3|-|TRBD1|TRBJ1-2
CASSLGQGYGYTF
TGTGCCAGCAGCTTGGGACAGGGATATGGCTACACCTTC
>TRBV14|-|-|TRBJ1-2
CASSPGINYGYTF
TGTGCCAGCAGCCCCGGGATTAACTATGGCTACACCTTC
>TRBV3-1/TRBV3-2|-|-|TRBJ1-3
CASGTFSGNTIYF
TGTGCCAGCGGGACATTCTCTGGAAACACCATATATTTT
>TRBV7-6|-|-|TRBJ1-4
CASSRGEKLFF
TGTGCCAGCAGCCGGGGGGAAAAACTGTTTTTT
>TRBV4-3|-|-|TRBJ2-3
CASSQGPRLSPTDTQYF
TGCGCCAGCAGCCAAGGCCCTCGCCTATCCCCCACAGATACGCAGTATTTT
>TRBV5-4|-|-|TRBJ1-1
CASSLRNTEAFF
TGTGCCAGCAGCTTGCGGAACACTGAAGCTTTCTTT
>TRBV18|-|-|TRBJ2-7
CASSPDRNYEQYF
TGTGCCAGCTCACCTGACAGGAACTACGAGCAGTACTTC
>TRBV7-2|-|TRBD2|TRBJ2-5
CASSPGRLAGTQYF
TGTGCCAGCAGCCCGGGGAGACTAGCGGGGACCCAGTACTTC
>TRBV6-5|-|-|TRBJ1-2
CASSYRRGLNYGYTF
TGTGCCAGCAGTTACAGGCGGGGGCTGAACTATGGCTACACCTTC
>TRBV29-1|-|TRBD2|TRBJ2-3
CSVLGGGPWSDTQYF
TGCAGCGTTCTGGGGGGAGGGCCGTGGTCAGATACGCAGTATTTT
>TRBV25-1|-|TRBD1|TRBJ2-2
CATSGQGVMTGELFF
TGTGCCACCAGTGGACAGGGGGTAATGACCGGGGAGCTGTTTTTT
>TRBV19|-|-|TRBJ2-3
CASSSRGPPDTQYF
TGTGCCAGTAGTAGTAGGGGTCCCCCAGATACGCAGTATTTT
>TRBV11-2|-|TRBD1|TRBJ1-6
CASSSRQGIAHSPLHF
TGTGCCAGCAGCTCCAGACAGGGGATTGCCCATTCACCCCTCCACTTT
>TRBV19|-|TRBD1|TRBJ2-5
CASSMEQGAAGTQYF
TGTGCCAGTAGTATGGAACAGGGGGCCGCTGGGACCCAGTACTTC
>TRBV4-1|-|TRBD1|TRBJ1-2
CASSHRRQGGDYGYTF
TGCGCCAGCAGCCACCGGCGACAGGGGGGCGACTATGGCTACACCTTC
>TRBV23-1|-|TRBD1|TRBJ1-5
CASSHRGQGALGYSNQPQHF
TGCGCCAGCAGTCATCGAGGACAGGGGGCCCTGGGCTATAGCAATCAGCCCCAGCATTTT
>TRBV27|-|TRBD1|TRBJ2-1
CASSPAGQGRYNEQFF
TGTGCCAGCAGCCCTGCGGGACAGGGCCGCTACAATGAGCAGTTCTTC
>TRBV4-1|-|-|TRBJ1-3
CASSRGGDSGNTIYF
TGCGCCAGCAGCCGGGGAGGGGACTCTGGAAACACCATATATTTT
>TRBV30|-|-|TRBJ1-4
CAWSVQQGLRRKLFF
TGTGCCTGGAGTGTACAGCAGGGGTTAAGGCGAAAACTGTTTTTT
>TRBV24-1|-|TRBD1|TRBJ1-1
CATSDHRQGAYTEAFF
TGTGCCACCAGTGACCACAGACAGGGTGCGTACACTGAAGCTTTCTTT
>TRBV6-2/TRBV6-3|-|TRBD1|TRBJ1-5
CASSETRQGNQPQHF
TGTGCCAGCAGCGAGACCAGACAGGGTAATCAGCCCCAGCATTTT
>TRBV27|-|-|TRBJ2-7
CASRNPGTPSTYEQYF
TGTGCCAGCAGAAACCCCGGGACTCCTTCAACCTACGAGCAGTACTTC
>TRBV10-3|-|-|TRBJ2-2
CAISESSGVTGELFF
TGTGCCATCAGTGAGTCGTCGGGGGTCACCGGGGAGCTGTTTTTT
>TRBV11-2|-|-|TRBJ2-1
CASSLVLARSSYNEQFF
TGTGCCAGCAGCTTAGTGCTAGCGCGGAGCTCCTACAATGAGCAGTTCTTC
>TRBV7-9|-|-|TRBJ2-1
CASSPPVHEQFF
TGTGCCAGCAGCCCACCAGTCCATGAGCAGTTCTTC
>TRBV5-4|-|-|TRBJ1-3
CASSLGSWAGSGNTIYF
TGTGCCAGCAGCCTAGGGAGTTGGGCCGGCTCTGGAAACACCATATATTTT
>TRBV5-1|-|TRBD1|TRBJ1-6
CASSPRDRGPPLHF
TGCGCCAGCAGCCCCAGGGACAGGGGGCCGCCCCTCCACTTT
>TRBV7-9|-|-|TRBJ1-5
CASSLGENQPQHF
TGTGCCAGCAGCTTAGGGGAGAATCAGCCCCAGCATTTT
>TRBV19|-|TRBD1|TRBJ1-4
CASSGGTGLREKLFF
TGTGCCAGTAGTGGAGGGACAGGGCTTCGAGAAAAACTGTTTTTT
>TRBV29-1|-|TRBD2|TRBJ2-1
CSVESATMGLVNGYNEQFF
TGCAGCGTTGAATCGGCGACTATGGGACTAGTGAATGGGTACAATGAGCAGTTCTTC
>TRBV5-1|-|-|TRBJ1-1
CASSLTETGGTEAFF
TGCGCCAGCAGCCTGACCGAAACGGGGGGGACTGAAGCTTTCTTT
>TRBV2|-|TRBD2|TRBJ2-2
CASSQLAGESGELFF
TGTGCCAGCAGCCAACTAGCGGGAGAATCCGGGGAGCTGTTTTTT
>TRBV6-5|once|TRBD2|TRBJ2-7
CASRLLMGGTYEQYF
TGTGCCAGCAGGTTATTGATGGGGGGGACCTACGAGCAGTACTTC
>TRBV7-9|-|-|TRBJ1-2
CASSPPSYGYTF
TGTGCCAGCAGCCCCCCGTCCTATGGCTACACCTTC
>TRBV19|-|-|TRBJ1-2
CASSIEGGYGYTF
TGTGCCAGTAGTATAGAAGGCGGCTATGGCTACACCTTC
>TRBV5-4|few|-|TRBJ2-2
CASSPAARGTGELFF
TGTGCCAGCAGTCCGGCGGCCCGAGGCACCGGGGAGCTGTTTTTT
>TRBV30|-|TRBD1|TRBJ1-1
CAWRGQGAAPEAFF
TGTGCCTGGAGGGGACAGGGGGCGGCCCCTGAAGCTTTCTTT
>TRBV5-1|-|-|TRBJ2-1
CASSSGTPQFF
TGCGCCAGCAGCTCCGGGACACCCCAGTTCTTC
>TRBV30|-|TRBD2|TRBJ2-7
CAWSLAGGHSYEQYF
TGTGCCTGGAGCCTAGCGGGAGGCCACTCCTACGAGCAGTACTTC
>TRBV6-2/TRBV6-3|-|TRBD2|TRBJ2-1
CASSRDPTSGNVNEQFF
TGTGCCAGCAGTAGGGACCCGACTAGCGGGAATGTCAATGAGCAGTTCTTC
>TRBV6-4|once|TRBD2|TRBJ2-1
CASSPLAGNEQFF
TGTGCCAGCAGTCCCCTAGCGGGAAATGAGCAGTTCTTC
>TRBV7-9|-|TRBD2|TRBJ2-5
CASSLWGSGTPETQYF
TGTGCCAGCAGCTTATGGGGTAGCGGGACCCCAGAGACCCAGTACTTC
>TRBV4-2|-|-|TRBJ2-2
CASSRTAGELFF
TGTGCCAGCAGCAGGACAGCCGGGGAGCTGTTTTTT
>TRBV5-6|-|TRBD2|TRBJ2-1
CASSAPWGSGGNNEQFF
TGTGCCAGCAGCGCCCCGTGGGGGAGCGGGGGGAACAATGAGCAGTTCTTC
>TRBV11-2|-|-|TRBJ1-6
CASSLDGGGNSPLHF
TGTGCCAGCAGCTTAGATGGCGGGGGGAATTCACCCCTCCACTTT
>TRBV5-4|-|-|TRBJ2-1
CASSLDGGPYNEQFF
TGTGCCAGCAGCTTGGACGGAGGGCCGTACAATGAGCAGTTCTTC
>TRBV6-1|few|-|TRBJ1-4
CASSDPSRGGGEKLFF
TGTGCCAGCAGTGACCCCTCCAGGGGTGGGGGTGAAAAACTGTTTTTT
>TRBV11-3|-|-|TRBJ1-1
CASSSKGVTEAFF
TGTGCCAGCAGCTCCAAAGGGGTCACTGAAGCTTTCTTT